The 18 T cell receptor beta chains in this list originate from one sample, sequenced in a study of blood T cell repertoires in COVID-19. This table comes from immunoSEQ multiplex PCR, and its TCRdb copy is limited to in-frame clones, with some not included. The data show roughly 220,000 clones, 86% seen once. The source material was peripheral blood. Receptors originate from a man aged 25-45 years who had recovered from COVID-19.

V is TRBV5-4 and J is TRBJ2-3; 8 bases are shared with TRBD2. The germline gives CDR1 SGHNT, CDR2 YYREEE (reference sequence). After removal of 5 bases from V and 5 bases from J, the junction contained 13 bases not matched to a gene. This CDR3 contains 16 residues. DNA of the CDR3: TGTGCCAGCAGTACCGACGGGACTAGTTTTATAGATACGCAGTATTTT. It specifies CASSTDGTSFIDTQYF.

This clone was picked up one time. Written as DNA, the CDR3 is TGTGCCAGCAGTATAGACAGGGGGAATGGCTACACCTTC. It yields the protein CASSIDRGNGYTF. The chain combines TRBV2 with TRBJ1-2; 9 positions match TRBD1. Germline-derived CDR1 and CDR2 are SNHLY and FYNNEI. This CDR3 is built from 13 residues. Losses at the gene ends were 5 bases for V and 6 bases for J; bases not matched to a gene: 4. Together with reference TRBV2 and TRBJ1-2, the CDR3 gives the full variable domain: EPEVTQTPSHQVTQMGQEVILRCVPISNHLYFYWYRQILGQKVEFLVSFYNNEISEKSEIFDDQFSVERPDGSNFTLKIRSTKLEDSAMYFCASSIDRGNGYTFGSGTRLTVV.

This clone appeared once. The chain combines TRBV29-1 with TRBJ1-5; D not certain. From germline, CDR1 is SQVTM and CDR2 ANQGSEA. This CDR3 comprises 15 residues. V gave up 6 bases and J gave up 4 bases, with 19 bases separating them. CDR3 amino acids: CSVAEYWGGNQPQHF. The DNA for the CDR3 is TGCAGCGTCGCAGAGTATTGGGGAGGAAATCAGCCCCAGCATTTT.

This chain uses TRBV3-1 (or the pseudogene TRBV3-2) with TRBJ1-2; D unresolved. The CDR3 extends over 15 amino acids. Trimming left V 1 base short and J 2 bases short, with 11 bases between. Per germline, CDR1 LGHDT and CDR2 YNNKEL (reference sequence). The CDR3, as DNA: TGTGCCAGCAGCCAAGTGCTTCAGTCGAACTATGGCTACACCTTC. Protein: CASSQVLQSNYGYTF.

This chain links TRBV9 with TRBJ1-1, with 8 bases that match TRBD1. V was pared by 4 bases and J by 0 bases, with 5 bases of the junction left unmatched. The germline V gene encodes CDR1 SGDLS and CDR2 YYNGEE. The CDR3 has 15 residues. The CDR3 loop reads CASSLNRGVNTEAFF. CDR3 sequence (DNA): TGTGCCAGCAGCCTGAACAGGGGGGTGAACACTGAAGCTTTCTTT.

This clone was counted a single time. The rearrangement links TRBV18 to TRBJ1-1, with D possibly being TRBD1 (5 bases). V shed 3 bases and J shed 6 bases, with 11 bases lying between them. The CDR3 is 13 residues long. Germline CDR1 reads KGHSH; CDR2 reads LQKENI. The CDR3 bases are TGTGCCAGCTCACCGTTCAGGGAGGCTGAAGCTTTCTTT. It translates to CASSPFREAEAFF.

DNA for the CDR3: TGTGCCAGCAGTCCAAGGACAGCAACCTATGGCTACACCTTC. Protein sequence: CASSPRTATYGYTF. The J gene is TRBJ1-2, the V gene TRBV27; TRBD1 is a possible D gene (6 bases). CDR3 length equals 14 residues. Trimming cost V 5 bases and J 4 bases, with 14 bases left between them. Germline V gene data show CDR1 as MNHEY and CDR2 as SMNVEV (reference sequence).

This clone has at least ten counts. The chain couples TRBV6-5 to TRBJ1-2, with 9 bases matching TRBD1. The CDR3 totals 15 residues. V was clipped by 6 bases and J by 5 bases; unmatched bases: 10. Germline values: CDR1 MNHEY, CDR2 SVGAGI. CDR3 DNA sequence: TGTGCCAGCAGGGGGTGGGACAGGGAAATTTATGGCTACACCTTC. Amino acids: CASRGWDREIYGYTF.

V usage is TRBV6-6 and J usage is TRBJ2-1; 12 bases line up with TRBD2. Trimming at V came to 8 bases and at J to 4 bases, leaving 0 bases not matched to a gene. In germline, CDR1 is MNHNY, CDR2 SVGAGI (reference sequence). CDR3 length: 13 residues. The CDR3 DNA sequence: TGTGCCAGCGGGACTAGCGGGTACAATGAGCAGTTCTTC. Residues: CASGTSGYNEQFF.

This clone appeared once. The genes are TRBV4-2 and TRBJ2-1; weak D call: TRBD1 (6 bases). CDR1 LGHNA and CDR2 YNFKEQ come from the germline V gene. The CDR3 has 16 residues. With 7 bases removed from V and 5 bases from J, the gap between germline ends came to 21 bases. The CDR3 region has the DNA TGTGCCAGCAACCCGTTCAACAGGGTTGAGGACAATGAGCAGTTCTTC. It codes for CASNPFNRVEDNEQFF.

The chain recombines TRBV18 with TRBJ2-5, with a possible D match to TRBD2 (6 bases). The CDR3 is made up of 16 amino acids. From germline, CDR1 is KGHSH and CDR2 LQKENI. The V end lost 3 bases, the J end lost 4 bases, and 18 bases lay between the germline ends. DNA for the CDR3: TGTGCCAGCTCACCCGCTGGTTTTCGGGGAGGAGAGACCCAGTACTTC. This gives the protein CASSPAGFRGGETQYF.

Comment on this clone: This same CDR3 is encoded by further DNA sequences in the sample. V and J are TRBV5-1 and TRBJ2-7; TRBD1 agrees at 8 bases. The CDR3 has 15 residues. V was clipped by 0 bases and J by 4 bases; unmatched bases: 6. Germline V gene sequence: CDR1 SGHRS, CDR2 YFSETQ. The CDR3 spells CASSLGQGASYEQYF. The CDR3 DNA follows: TGCGCCAGCAGCTTGGGTCAGGGGGCTTCGTACGAGCAGTACTTC.

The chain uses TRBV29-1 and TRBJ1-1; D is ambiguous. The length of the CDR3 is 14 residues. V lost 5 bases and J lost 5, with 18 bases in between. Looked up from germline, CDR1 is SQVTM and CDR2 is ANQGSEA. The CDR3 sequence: CSVPEVGARTEAFF. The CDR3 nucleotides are TGCAGCGTTCCTGAAGTGGGAGCGAGAACTGAAGCTTTCTTT.

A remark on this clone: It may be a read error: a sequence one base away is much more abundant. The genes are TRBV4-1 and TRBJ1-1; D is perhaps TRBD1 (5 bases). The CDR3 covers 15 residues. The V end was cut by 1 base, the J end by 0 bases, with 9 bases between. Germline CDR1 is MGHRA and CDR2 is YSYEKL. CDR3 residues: CASSQGGGLNTEAFF. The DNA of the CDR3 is TGCGCCAGCAGCCAAGGGGGGGGTCTGAACACTGAAGCTTTCTTT.

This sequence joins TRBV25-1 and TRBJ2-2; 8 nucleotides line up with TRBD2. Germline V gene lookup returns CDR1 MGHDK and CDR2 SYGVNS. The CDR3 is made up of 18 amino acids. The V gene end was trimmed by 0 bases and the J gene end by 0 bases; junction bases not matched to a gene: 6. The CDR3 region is CASSEYEGLVTNTGELFF. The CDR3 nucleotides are TGTGCCAGCAGTGAATATGAGGGACTAGTAACGAACACCGGGGAGCTGTTTTTT.

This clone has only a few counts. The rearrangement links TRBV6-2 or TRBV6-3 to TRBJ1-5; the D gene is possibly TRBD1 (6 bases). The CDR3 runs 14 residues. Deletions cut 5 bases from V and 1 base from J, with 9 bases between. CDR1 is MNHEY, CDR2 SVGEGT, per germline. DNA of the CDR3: TGTGCCAGCAGTATAGGGACAAGCAATCAGCCCCAGCATTTT. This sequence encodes CASSIGTSNQPQHF.

The CDR3 reads CASSLARVQPQHF. In nucleotides, the CDR3 is TGTGCCAGCAGCTTAGCAAGAGTACAGCCCCAGCATTTT. The V and J genes are TRBV11-2 and TRBJ1-5; D is ambiguous. The CDR3 has 13 amino acids. V lost 1 base and J 7 bases, leaving 8 bases between the germline ends. Germline CDR1 SGHAT, CDR2 FQNNGV.

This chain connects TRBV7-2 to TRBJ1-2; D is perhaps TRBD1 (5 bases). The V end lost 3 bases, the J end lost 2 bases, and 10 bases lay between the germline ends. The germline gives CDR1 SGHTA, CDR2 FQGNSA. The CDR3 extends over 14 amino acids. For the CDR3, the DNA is TGTGCCAGCAGCTTCGCGGGACGGAACTATGGCTACACCTTC. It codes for CASSFAGRNYGYTF.